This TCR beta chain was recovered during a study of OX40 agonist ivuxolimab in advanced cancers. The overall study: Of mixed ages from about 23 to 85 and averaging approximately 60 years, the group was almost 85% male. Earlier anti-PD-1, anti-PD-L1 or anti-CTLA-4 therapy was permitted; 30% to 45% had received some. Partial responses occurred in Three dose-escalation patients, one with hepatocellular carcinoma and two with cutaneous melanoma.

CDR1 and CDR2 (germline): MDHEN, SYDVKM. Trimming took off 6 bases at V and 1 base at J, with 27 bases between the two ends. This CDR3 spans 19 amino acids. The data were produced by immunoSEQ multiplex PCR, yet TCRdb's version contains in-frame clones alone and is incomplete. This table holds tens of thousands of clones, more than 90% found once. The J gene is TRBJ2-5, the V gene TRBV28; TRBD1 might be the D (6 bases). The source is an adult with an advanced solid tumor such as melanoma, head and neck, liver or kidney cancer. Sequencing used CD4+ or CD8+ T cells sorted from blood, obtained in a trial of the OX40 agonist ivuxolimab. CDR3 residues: CASSHSRTVITTIQETQYF. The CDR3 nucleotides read TGTGCCAGCAGCCACTCCCGGACAGTTATAACAACTATCCAAGAGACCCAGTACTTC.